The 10 T cell receptor beta chains in this list originate from one sample, sequenced in a study of cytomegalovirus exposure and HLA in healthy donors. PCR primers comprised 60 Vbeta and 13 Jbeta primers. TCRdb's copy holds only in-frame clones and misses some; the assay was immunoSEQ multiplex PCR. The sample contains some 150,000 clones, 79% of which appear only once. The sequenced sample was PBMCs. Receptors were obtained from a male donor in good health and CMV-seronegative.

This chain uses TRBV4-3 with TRBJ1-5, with a weak D call TRBD1 (5 bases). The V and J ends lost 4 bases and 4 bases respectively, with 8 bases between them. The germline V gene encodes CDR1 LGHNA and CDR2 YSLEER. The CDR3 is 13 residues long. DNA of the CDR3: TGCGCCAGCAGCCTACAGGCGAATCAGCCCCAGCATTTT. Its translation: CASSLQANQPQHF.

This sequence joins TRBV5-4 and TRBJ2-3, with 8 positions matching TRBD1. V lost 1 base to trimming and J lost 1 base; unmatched junction nucleotides: 2. The germline V gene encodes CDR1 SGHNT and CDR2 YYREEE (reference sequence). This CDR3 is 15 amino acids long. CDR3 in amino acids: CASSLQGAGTDTQYF. In nucleotides, the CDR3 is TGTGCCAGCAGCTTGCAGGGGGCTGGCACAGATACGCAGTATTTT.

CDR3 sequence (DNA): TGTGCCAGCAGCCCTACTCCCGGGACTAGCGTCGCGAACACCGGGGAGCTGTTTTTT. This codes for CASSPTPGTSVANTGELFF. The chain couples TRBV9 to TRBJ2-2; 10 bases map to TRBD2. CDR1 and CDR2 (germline): SGDLS, YYNGEE. CDR3 size: 19 residues. Trimming cost V 4 bases and J 0 bases; bases outside gene matches: 12.

The chain uses TRBV9 and TRBJ2-7; TRBD1 might be the D (6 bases). The V and J ends lost 5 bases and 0 bases respectively, with 12 bases between them. The CDR3 is 14 residues long. Germline V gene sequence: CDR1 SGDLS, CDR2 YYNGEE. CDR3 protein: CASSPRQASYEQYF. CDR3 nucleotides: TGTGCCAGCAGTCCCCGACAGGCCTCCTACGAGCAGTACTTC.

This chain uses TRBV6-5 with TRBJ2-1; TRBD2 agrees at 12 bases. The CDR3 runs 15 residues. Unmatched junction bases numbered 6, after V lost 6 bases and J lost 6 bases. Germline V gives CDR1 MNHEY, CDR2 SVGAGI. CDR3 sequence (DNA): TGTGCCAGCAGGCCCCTAGCGGGGGGGCTCAATGAGCAGTTCTTC. Protein product: CASRPLAGGLNEQFF.

This clone showed up just a few times. The V call is TRBV30, the J call TRBJ1-6; D gene uncertain. The germline V and J ends were trimmed by 0 bases and 8 bases, with 8 bases remaining between them. Germline V gene lookup returns CDR1 GTSNPN and CDR2 SVGIG (reference sequence). The CDR3 is 13 amino acids. CDR3 amino acids: CAWSVLNHSPLHF. CDR3 DNA sequence: TGTGCCTGGAGTGTCCTAAACCATTCACCCCTCCACTTT.

The rearrangement links TRBV27 to TRBJ2-5; possibly TRBD2 for D (5 bases). The last part of the DNA fits TRBJ2-7 better; the J call may be wrong. The CDR3 consists of 18 residues. Looked up from germline, CDR1 is MNHEY and CDR2 is SMNVEV (reference sequence). The CDR3 here is CASSPRALASWGTYEQYF. In DNA form, the CDR3 reads TGTGCCAGCAGTCCCCGTGCTCTAGCATCTTGGGGAACCTACGAGCAGTACTTC.

This clone has only a few counts. The chain recombines TRBV5-6 with TRBJ1-1, with 8 bases aligning to TRBD1. The CDR3 runs 13 residues. CDR1 SGHDT and CDR2 YYEEEE come from the germline V gene. J gave up 5 bases and V 1 base, and 1 base lay outside the gene matches. The CDR3 DNA is TGTGCCAGCAGCTTGACAGGGGGGACTGAAGCTTTCTTT. Protein sequence: CASSLTGGTEAFF.

A word on this clone: At one end the junction does not follow the germline gene, possibly because of a read error. The chain joins TRBV7-9 to TRBJ2-1, with TRBD1 matching 8 bases. The CDR3 spans 12 residues. Germline CDR1 reads SEHNR; CDR2 reads FQNEAQ (reference sequence). In nucleotides, the CDR3 is TGTTCCAGCAGCGACGGACAGGGTTGGCAGTTCTTC. Its translation: CSSSDGQGWQFF.

For the CDR3, the DNA is TGTGCCACGAAGGACAGGGGAGGGACTGAAGCTTTCTTT. Protein sequence: CATKDRGGTEAFF. V gene TRBV10-3 combines with J gene TRBJ1-1; 9 bases align to TRBD1. Germline values: CDR1 ENHRY, CDR2 SYGVKD. V shed 10 bases, J shed 5 bases, and the junction held 8 bases outside the gene matches. This CDR3 region has 13 residues.